This T cell receptor beta chain was captured by sequencing in a study of shared clonotypes between healthy human individuals (TCRdb year 2020). Background on the whole study: A couple of women and a few men aged 18 to 49 years were included in the cohort. For each donor, CD4 naive and CD4 memory were each run on three plates, CD8 naive on two plates, and CD8 memory on one plate. To estimate repertoire size and how much clonotype sharing occurs between individuals, the study deeply sequenced the blood TCR repertoires of five healthy adults. Libraries were prepared and TCR repertoires were sequenced by different laboratories using diverse techniques, in order to increase sequencing depth and limit assay-specific biases. Between about 0.9 and 8.9 billion PBMCs per donor were obtained by leukapheresis. What the research found in general, with its limitations: Larger estimated clonotype richness was generally found for naive subsets than for memory subsets. Sampling was limited to blood, and TCR repertoires in tissue likely differ from TCR repertoires in blood. When a handful of donors were compared, the shared fraction of clonotypes was roughly 5% for naive CD4, about 4% for naive CD8, 2% to 2.5% for memory CD4, and about 0.36% for memory CD8. Even with the large sequencing depth, rarefaction of the sorted-subset datasets indicated that sequencing was incomplete. Higher generation probabilities were observed for clonotypes shared by all four sorted-subset donors than for non-shared clonotypes. Because the study included a small number of donors, the genetic and exposure-history diversity represented was limited. Pairwise subsampling indicated that sequencing depth was expected to affect the degree of clonotype sharing among donors.

The donors were healthy, HIV-negative adults who had no recently reported acute infections or vaccinations. Every donor was a Caucasian adult residing in Nashville, Tennessee, USA. CD4+ T cells were enriched by magnetic negative selection; naive cells were then positively selected on CD45RA, and the negative fraction formed the memory subset. After blood collection by leukapheresis, PBMCs were isolated using Ficoll-Histopaque density gradient centrifugation and then cryopreserved in the vapor phase of liquid nitrogen. Purity and quantity of every magnetically sorted T cell population were checked by analytical flow cytometry. Genomic DNA was isolated from each sorted fraction and quantified by UV absorbance on a Nanodrop 2000c. Here V drops 6 bases and J drops 2 bases, and the junction holds 9 bases not matched to any gene. Measured from the cysteine to the phenylalanine, the CDR3 is 15 residues long. Only CDR3 DNA remains: 45 bases, in frame from the first base. From a lookup of the germline V gene, CDR1 and CDR2 are SGHRS and YFSETQ.

TCR CDR3 regions were amplified from genomic DNA by multiplex PCR using the deep immunoSEQ assay. Genomic DNA extracted from each cell subset was distributed evenly over all wells of several immunoSEQ 96-well plates, and each plate served as one replicate. For sorted subsets, each replicate PCR was loaded with about 0.2 ug genomic DNA, equivalent to 32,000 or so T cell genomes. The purified libraries were quantified using a Qubit 3.0 fluorometer, sized with a Bioanalyzer 2100, and then quantified again using the KAPA Library Quantification kit. Each immunoSEQ 96-well plate was sequenced on its own single-read 150-cycle Illumina NextSeq 550 flow cell. Per the authors' processing: Because only junctional sequences without quality scores were contained in the immunoSEQ output, filtering matching that applied to full-length reads could not be performed. Sequences were annotated with PyIR, a Python wrapper for IgBLAST v1.9, and V/J genes and CDR3 were assigned using IMGT germline references. Reads with weak V/J assignments (E-value above 1e-6), missing CDR3, stop codons, out-of-frame junctions, or ambiguous translated residues were removed. V3J clonotypes were defined as sequences sharing an identical inferred V gene, J gene, and CDR3 amino acid sequence. The percentage overlap between two repertoires was calculated by dividing the number of shared unique clonotypes by the size of the smaller repertoire. Repertoire richness was assessed with RTK rarefaction, the Chao1 estimator, and Recon v2.1 estimates of unobserved clonotypes. OLGA was used to compute generation probabilities for all TCRbeta clonotypes that the gDNA method yielded from a few donors. Here the immuneACCESS table is served through TCRdb, limited to in-frame sequences with V and J called. Missing clones are a known gap in these copies; in checked studies unresolved V genes cover under half, and the rest lacks a known reason. V and J calls and clone size are given by that table; D and trimming were obtained from the DNA. This sample is represented by fewer than 1.8 million clones; about 98.5% of them were singletons. The top ten constitute roughly 0.35% of the sample.

A remark on this clone: This clone's antigen is unknown. No much larger clone exists at a distance of one base, and base qualities are not known.

The origin of this receptor is a man younger than 45 in good health. The chain couples TRBV5-1 to TRBJ2-3; 7 junctional bases match TRBD1. Material for sequencing was naive CD4+ T cells sorted from blood. The cell subset or site label, as the study defines it: CD45RA+ positively selected. The CDR3 reads as follows: CASTATGLPTDTQYF. The bases are TGCGCCAGCACCGCGACAGGGCTACCCACAGATACGCAGTATTTT.